This is a list of T cell receptor beta chains from one sample in a study of T cell repertoires in cytomegalovirus infection. Each CDR3 protein is one row after TCRdb ran MiXCR on the reads. Of about 770,000 distinct CDR3 sequences detected, roughly 28% appear once; the ten largest clones hold about an eighth. No antigen has been identified for these receptors. Sequencing used cultured CD8+ T cells from PBMCs, obtained from culture after CMV antigen stimulation. The source of these receptors is a human donor in good health (CMV status not recorded). Some clones in this sample may be carry-over from other donors' samples. Each CDR3 is given with its conserved first and last residue. A D gene is named only where the DNA matches it firmly. Clone sizes are given selectively: once, few, many, or a class where the clone is expanded.

j_call: TRBJ2-3
clone_size: -
d_call: -
cdr3_length: 14
v_call: TRBV11-2
cdr3_aa: CASSLLDSVDTQYF
cdr3_nt: TGTGCCAGCAGCTTATTAGACTCGGTCGATACGCAGTATTTT

j_call: TRBJ2-5
clone_size: few
d_call: -
cdr3_length: 16
v_call: TRBV19
cdr3_aa: CASSSHGNRVEETQYF
cdr3_nt: TGTGCCAGTAGTAGCCACGGTAACAGGGTGGAAGAGACCCAGTACTTC

j_call: TRBJ1-1
clone_size: few
d_call: -
cdr3_length: 12
v_call: TRBV28
cdr3_aa: CASRDRQLEAFF
cdr3_nt: TGTGCCAGTAGAGATAGACAGCTTGAAGCTTTCTTT

j_call: TRBJ2-1
clone_size: -
d_call: -
cdr3_length: 15
v_call: TRBV7-3
cdr3_aa: CASSLRPEQYNEQFF
cdr3_nt: TGTGCCAGCAGCTTACGACCTGAGCAATACAATGAGCAGTTCTTC

j_call: TRBJ2-1
clone_size: -
d_call: -
cdr3_length: 15
v_call: TRBV7-2
cdr3_aa: CASSLIVGEYNEQFF
cdr3_nt: TGTGCCAGCAGCTTAATTGTCGGCGAGTACAATGAGCAGTTCTTC

j_call: TRBJ2-4
clone_size: few
d_call: -
cdr3_length: 15
v_call: TRBV4-3
cdr3_aa: CASSQAPLAKNIQYF
cdr3_nt: TGCGCCAGCAGCCAAGCTCCTCTAGCCAAAAACATTCAGTACTTC

j_call: TRBJ2-3
clone_size: -
d_call: -
cdr3_length: 16
v_call: TRBV5-5
cdr3_aa: CASSQYYGGSTDTQYF
cdr3_nt: TGTGCCAGCAGCCAGTACTACGGCGGAAGCACAGATACGCAGTATTTT

j_call: TRBJ2-2
clone_size: few
d_call: -
cdr3_length: 15
v_call: TRBV5-1
cdr3_aa: CASSLHRGGTGELFF
cdr3_nt: TGCGCCAGCAGCTTGCACAGGGGAGGCACCGGGGAGCTGTTTTTT

j_call: TRBJ1-2
clone_size: -
d_call: TRBD1
cdr3_length: 12
v_call: TRBV13
cdr3_aa: CASSSRGRGYTF
cdr3_nt: TGTGCCAGCAGCTCCAGGGGGCGTGGCTACACCTTC

j_call: TRBJ2-7
clone_size: -
d_call: -
cdr3_length: 15
v_call: TRBV15
cdr3_aa: CATSRDRLTSYEQYF
cdr3_nt: TGTGCCACCAGCAGAGATCGACTCACCTCCTACGAGCAGTACTTC

j_call: TRBJ2-3
clone_size: -
d_call: -
cdr3_length: 16
v_call: TRBV7-2
cdr3_aa: CASSFLRGPRTDTQYF
cdr3_nt: TGTGCCAGCAGCTTCCTCAGGGGTCCTCGCACAGATACGCAGTATTTT

j_call: TRBJ2-3
clone_size: many
d_call: TRBD2
cdr3_length: 17
v_call: TRBV7-2
cdr3_aa: CASSLVLAEYPTDTQYF
cdr3_nt: TGTGCCAGCAGCTTAGTCCTAGCGGAGTACCCCACAGATACGCAGTATTTT

j_call: TRBJ2-1
clone_size: -
d_call: TRBD1
cdr3_length: 16
v_call: TRBV2
cdr3_aa: CASKRSRDRDLNEQFF
cdr3_nt: TGTGCCAGCAAGCGGAGTCGGGACAGGGATCTCAATGAGCAGTTCTTC

j_call: TRBJ1-1
clone_size: -
d_call: -
cdr3_length: 14
v_call: TRBV12-3/TRBV12-4
cdr3_aa: CASSRTDLNTEAFF
cdr3_nt: TGTGCCAGCAGTCGGACAGACTTGAACACTGAAGCTTTCTTT

j_call: TRBJ2-5
clone_size: -
d_call: -
cdr3_length: 14
v_call: TRBV7-9
cdr3_aa: CASRSQGPEETQYF
cdr3_nt: TGTGCCAGCCGGAGTCAAGGTCCAGAGGAGACCCAGTACTTC

j_call: TRBJ2-2
clone_size: few
d_call: -
cdr3_length: 14
v_call: TRBV20-1
cdr3_aa: CSARAGANTGELFF
cdr3_nt: TGCAGTGCTAGAGCGGGGGCGAACACCGGGGAGCTGTTTTTT

j_call: TRBJ1-1
clone_size: -
d_call: -
cdr3_length: 12
v_call: TRBV7-9
cdr3_aa: CASSARIPEAFF
cdr3_nt: TGTGCCAGCAGCGCCCGGATCCCTGAGGCTTTCTTT

j_call: TRBJ1-2
clone_size: -
d_call: -
cdr3_length: 16
v_call: TRBV12-3/TRBV12-4
cdr3_aa: CASSSSITPGTGGYTF
cdr3_nt: TGTGCCAGCAGTTCCTCCATCACCCCCGGGACCGGTGGCTACACCTTC

j_call: TRBJ2-7
clone_size: few
d_call: TRBD2
cdr3_length: 13
v_call: TRBV27
cdr3_aa: CATSGLNPYEQYF
cdr3_nt: TGTGCCACCTCGGGACTAAACCCCTACGAGCAGTACTTC

j_call: TRBJ1-1
clone_size: few
d_call: -
cdr3_length: 13
v_call: TRBV7-9
cdr3_aa: CASSLRTWTEAFF
cdr3_nt: TGTGCCAGCAGCTTAAGAACGTGGACTGAAGCTTTCTTT

j_call: TRBJ1-1
clone_size: few
d_call: -
cdr3_length: 14
v_call: TRBV7-9
cdr3_aa: CASSADSQNTEAFF
cdr3_nt: TGTGCCAGCAGCGCAGACAGCCAGAACACTGAAGCTTTCTTT

j_call: TRBJ2-5
clone_size: -
d_call: -
cdr3_length: 15
v_call: TRBV27
cdr3_aa: CASSLSWDGQETQYF
cdr3_nt: TGTGCCAGCAGTTTATCTTGGGACGGTCAAGAGACCCAGTACTTC

j_call: TRBJ1-3
clone_size: -
d_call: -
cdr3_length: 15
v_call: TRBV27
cdr3_aa: CASSSRPRLGNTIYF
cdr3_nt: TGTGCCAGCAGTTCGAGACCCAGGCTTGGAAACACCATATATTTT

j_call: TRBJ2-2
clone_size: few
d_call: -
cdr3_length: 13
v_call: TRBV7-9
cdr3_aa: CASSLKGFGELFF
cdr3_nt: TGTGCCAGCAGCTTAAAAGGTTTCGGGGAGCTGTTTTTT

j_call: TRBJ1-2
clone_size: -
d_call: -
cdr3_length: 15
v_call: TRBV10-3
cdr3_aa: CAITWRNREGIGYTF
cdr3_nt: TGTGCCATCACCTGGCGGAACAGGGAGGGGATCGGCTACACCTTC

j_call: TRBJ2-1
clone_size: -
d_call: TRBD2
cdr3_length: 16
v_call: TRBV28
cdr3_aa: CASSFSSGGTYNEQFF
cdr3_nt: TGTGCCAGCAGTTTCTCTAGCGGGGGGACTTACAATGAGCAGTTCTTC

j_call: TRBJ2-5
clone_size: -
d_call: -
cdr3_length: 13
v_call: TRBV12-3/TRBV12-4
cdr3_aa: CASSFPPQETQYF
cdr3_nt: TGTGCCAGCAGTTTTCCACCCCAAGAGACCCAGTACTTC

j_call: TRBJ1-4
clone_size: -
d_call: TRBD1
cdr3_length: 18
v_call: TRBV14
cdr3_aa: CASSRPWGPGQGPEKLFF
cdr3_nt: TGTGCCAGCAGTCGACCATGGGGCCCGGGACAGGGACCTGAAAAACTGTTTTTT

j_call: TRBJ2-5
clone_size: many
d_call: -
cdr3_length: 15
v_call: TRBV7-2
cdr3_aa: CASSLRGGIQETQYF
cdr3_nt: TGTGCCAGCAGCTTAAGGGGGGGGATTCAAGAGACCCAGTACTTC

j_call: TRBJ1-4
clone_size: -
d_call: -
cdr3_length: 16
v_call: TRBV27
cdr3_aa: CASGLRRALANEKLFF
cdr3_nt: TGTGCCAGCGGACTCCGCCGGGCGCTGGCTAATGAAAAACTGTTTTTT

j_call: TRBJ2-3
clone_size: few
d_call: TRBD1
cdr3_length: 20
v_call: TRBV7-9
cdr3_aa: CASSTPRVSIGQGPADTQYF
cdr3_nt: TGTGCCAGCAGCACTCCTCGGGTCTCGATAGGACAGGGACCCGCAGATACGCAGTATTTT

j_call: TRBJ2-1
clone_size: many
d_call: -
cdr3_length: 12
v_call: TRBV6-2/TRBV6-3
cdr3_aa: CASSGTRDEQFF
cdr3_nt: TGTGCCAGCAGTGGTACTCGGGATGAGCAGTTCTTC

j_call: TRBJ2-5
clone_size: few
d_call: -
cdr3_length: 13
v_call: TRBV5-6
cdr3_aa: CASSPILLETQYF
cdr3_nt: TGTGCCAGCAGCCCCATCTTATTGGAGACCCAGTACTTC

j_call: TRBJ2-1
clone_size: many
d_call: TRBD2
cdr3_length: 16
v_call: TRBV7-2
cdr3_aa: CASSLDERGRINEQFF
cdr3_nt: TGTGCCAGCAGCTTAGATGAGCGGGGGAGAATAAATGAGCAGTTCTTC

j_call: TRBJ2-2
clone_size: few
d_call: -
cdr3_length: 16
v_call: TRBV7-9
cdr3_aa: CASSLDPRGSTGELFF
cdr3_nt: TGTGCCAGCAGCTTAGATCCGCGGGGAAGCACCGGGGAGCTGTTTTTT

j_call: TRBJ2-1
clone_size: -
d_call: TRBD1
cdr3_length: 14
v_call: TRBV12-3/TRBV12-4
cdr3_aa: CASSWTGVINEQFF
cdr3_nt: TGTGCCAGCAGTTGGACAGGGGTTATCAATGAGCAGTTCTTC

j_call: TRBJ2-1
clone_size: -
d_call: -
cdr3_length: 15
v_call: TRBV5-1
cdr3_aa: CASSLNRATYNEQFF
cdr3_nt: TGCGCCAGCAGCTTGAACAGGGCTACCTACAATGAGCAGTTCTTC

j_call: TRBJ2-5
clone_size: few
d_call: TRBD1
cdr3_length: 17
v_call: TRBV7-9
cdr3_aa: CASSLGFGDSRQETQYF
cdr3_nt: TGTGCCAGCAGCTTAGGTTTCGGGGACAGTAGACAAGAGACCCAGTACTTC

j_call: TRBJ2-7
clone_size: -
d_call: -
cdr3_length: 11
v_call: TRBV27
cdr3_aa: CASSRGREQYF
cdr3_nt: TGTGCCAGCAGTAGGGGAAGAGAGCAGTACTTC

j_call: TRBJ2-1
clone_size: -
d_call: -
cdr3_length: 13
v_call: TRBV19
cdr3_aa: CASSKKSYNEQFF
cdr3_nt: TGTGCCAGTAGTAAGAAAAGCTACAATGAGCAGTTCTTC

j_call: TRBJ1-1
clone_size: -
d_call: -
cdr3_length: 14
v_call: TRBV2
cdr3_aa: CASSDRGPTTEAFF
cdr3_nt: TGTGCCAGCAGTGATCGGGGGCCGACCACTGAAGCTTTCTTT

j_call: TRBJ2-5
clone_size: few
d_call: TRBD2
cdr3_length: 16
v_call: TRBV11-3
cdr3_aa: CASSSRDGGAWETQYF
cdr3_nt: TGTGCCAGCAGCTCCCGGGACGGGGGGGCATGGGAGACCCAGTACTTC

j_call: TRBJ2-4
clone_size: -
d_call: -
cdr3_length: 12
v_call: TRBV4-2
cdr3_aa: CATSPGLNIQYF
cdr3_nt: TGTGCCACCTCCCCCGGATTGAACATTCAGTACTTC

j_call: TRBJ2-5
clone_size: -
d_call: -
cdr3_length: 17
v_call: TRBV6-2/TRBV6-3
cdr3_aa: CASRPDRIGFLEETQYF
cdr3_nt: TGTGCCAGCAGACCCGACAGGATCGGGTTTTTAGAGGAGACCCAGTACTTC

j_call: TRBJ1-2
clone_size: many
d_call: -
cdr3_length: 17
v_call: TRBV7-9
cdr3_aa: CASSYIPDVWVLYGYTF
cdr3_nt: TGTGCCAGCAGTTACATCCCAGACGTATGGGTGTTATATGGCTACACCTTC

j_call: TRBJ2-1
clone_size: -
d_call: -
cdr3_length: 15
v_call: TRBV3-1
cdr3_aa: CASSQDSRNSNEQFF
cdr3_nt: TGTGCCAGCAGCCAAGACAGCAGAAACTCCAATGAGCAGTTCTTC

j_call: TRBJ2-1
clone_size: many
d_call: -
cdr3_length: 13
v_call: TRBV7-6
cdr3_aa: CASSSDIYNEQFF
cdr3_nt: TGTGCCAGCAGTTCGGACATATACAATGAGCAGTTCTTC

j_call: TRBJ1-2
clone_size: -
d_call: -
cdr3_length: 16
v_call: TRBV6-5
cdr3_aa: CASSYHTGNANYGYTF
cdr3_nt: TGTGCCAGCAGTTATCACACGGGGAACGCTAACTATGGCTACACCTTC

j_call: TRBJ2-3
clone_size: -
d_call: TRBD1
cdr3_length: 15
v_call: TRBV24-1
cdr3_aa: CATSDIGTGPDTQYF
cdr3_nt: TGTGCCACCAGTGACATCGGGACAGGGCCAGATACGCAGTATTTT

j_call: TRBJ2-5
clone_size: -
d_call: -
cdr3_length: 15
v_call: TRBV4-3
cdr3_aa: CASSPTGGEQETQYF
cdr3_nt: TGCGCCAGCAGCCCCACCGGAGGGGAGCAAGAGACCCAGTACTTC

j_call: TRBJ1-6
clone_size: few
d_call: -
cdr3_length: 15
v_call: TRBV6-6
cdr3_aa: CASSYPREPNSPLHF
cdr3_nt: TGTGCCAGCAGTTACCCCAGGGAACCTAATTCACCCCTCCACTTT